This T cell receptor (beta chain) was found in a study of blood T cell repertoires in COVID-19. Germline lookup yields CDR1 SNHLY and CDR2 FYNNEI. J lost 0 bases, V lost 8 bases, and 10 bases had no gene match. This CDR3 region has 16 residues. Assay: immunoSEQ multiplex PCR; the TCRdb copy retains only in-frame clones and omits some. The data show 200,000 to 250,000 clones, about 84% seen once. Sequences were obtained from PBMCs or T cells enriched from blood (not recorded which). This chain joins TRBV2 and TRBJ1-5, with 7 bases matching TRBD1. This TCR was recovered from a woman in her forties with acute COVID-19. The CDR3 DNA reads as TGTGCCAGCGCCCGGGACAGAAGGTATAGCAATCAGCCCCAGCATTTT. Translated: CASARDRRYSNQPQHF.